Included here is one T cell receptor (beta chain) sequence, with context. Cells designated naive CD8 were CD45RO-negative and were positively selected for CCR7, with terminally differentiated effector memory CD45RA+ cells excluded. These data originate in a study of shared clonotypes between healthy human individuals. Repertoires were generated with immunoSEQ multiplex PCR, while TCRdb's copy carries only in-frame clones and drops some. Of approximately 1.9 million clones listed, 93% were seen once; the top ten hold around 1.8%. This receptor was obtained from a man aged 18-30 years in good health. Some clones in this sample may be carry-over from other donors' samples. Specimen: naive CD8+ T cells from PBMCs.

This CDR3 reads CASSEDGTAGGDTGELFF. The CDR3 DNA follows: TGTGCCAGCAGTGAAGACGGGACAGCCGGGGGGGACACCGGGGAGCTGTTTTTT. The genes are TRBV6-1 and TRBJ2-2; weak D call: TRBD2 (8 bases). The CDR3 has 18 residues. CDR1 MNHNS and CDR2 SASEGT come from the germline V gene. V lost 1 base and J 3 bases, leaving 18 bases between the germline ends.